This T cell receptor beta chain was recovered during a study of blood T cell repertoires in COVID-19. Study overall: PBMCs, B-cell-depleted T cells, or T cells were the source of the cDNA or gDNA that made up the material.

This clone showed up just once. Only in-frame clones appear in the TCRdb table, and some are missing; sequencing was by immunoSEQ multiplex PCR. Of 150,000 to 200,000 clones in the sample, about 86% were seen once. Germline CDR1 SGHNT, CDR2 YYREEE (reference sequence). The CDR3 is made up of 17 amino acids. Germline trimming cut 6 bases from V and 8 bases from J; bases unmatched to any gene: 15. The rearrangement joins TRBV5-4 to TRBJ2-1, with TRBD2 matching over 12 bases. Sequenced input: peripheral blood. The TCR sequence derives from a woman of 80 years or more with acute or convalescent COVID-19. The CDR3 is CASNSRMKTSGSYEQFF. CDR3 DNA sequence: TGTGCCAGCAACTCGAGGATGAAGACTAGCGGGAGCTATGAGCAGTTCTTC.